The present TCR beta chain was sequenced within a study of Tregs in tolerant kidney transplant recipients. The CDR3 length is 13 residues. Germline CDR1 reads GTSNPN; CDR2 reads SVGIG (reference sequence). V lost 4 bases, J lost 7 bases, and 9 bases stayed unmatched. The nonmyeloablative bone marrow transplants came from related graft donors, with transient mixed chimerism. CD4+CD25+CD127- Tregs, CD4+CD25- non-Tregs, CD4 and CD8 cells were sorted. The method was immunoSEQ multiplex PCR; TCRdb's version includes in-frame clones alone and lacks a portion of them. Among roughly 64,000 clones, 70% to 90% were seen once, and the ten largest hold around 4%.

Sample: CD4+ T cells from blood (PBMCs), taken 6 months after the transplant. This receptor was taken from a human patient who received a combined kidney and bone marrow transplant. A share of the T cells may be of graft donor origin. This sequence joins TRBV30 and TRBJ2-7, with 8 bases that match TRBD2. The CDR3 DNA reads TGTGCCTGGACCCCGGGAGGGAGGTGGGAGCAGTACTTC. Amino acid sequence: CAWTPGGRWEQYF.